These 14 T cell receptor beta chains came from one sample sequenced in a study of OX40 agonist ivuxolimab in advanced cancers. Some clones are missing from TCRdb's copy, which holds only in-frame ones; the method was immunoSEQ multiplex PCR. The sample has tens of thousands of clones, over 80% seen once. Here the sequenced sample was CD4+ or CD8+ T cells sorted from blood, taken in a trial of the OX40 agonist ivuxolimab. The receptor source for this set is an adult with an advanced solid tumor such as melanoma, head and neck, liver or kidney cancer.

The chain recombines TRBV2 with TRBJ1-1; possible D gene TRBD1, 6 bases. Germline values: CDR1 SNHLY, CDR2 FYNNEI. The CDR3 totals 14 residues. V lost 2 bases and J 2 bases, leaving 9 bases between the germline ends. The DNA of the CDR3 is TGTGCCAGCAGTGAACAGGGACATAACACTGAAGCTTTCTTT. Translating gives CASSEQGHNTEAFF.

This clone was counted only a few times. The J gene is TRBJ1-1, the V gene TRBV11-2, with D maybe TRBD1 (6 bases). CDR1 SGHAT and CDR2 FQNNGV come from the germline V gene. This CDR3 region has 15 residues. The V gene lost 3 bases and the J gene lost 3 bases, with 14 bases spanning the gap. CDR3 DNA sequence: TGTGCCAGCAGCTTGGCCACAGGACAGTACACTGAAGCTTTCTTT. This encodes CASSLATGQYTEAFF. The entire variable domain, with the rest obtained from reference TRBV11-2 and TRBJ1-1, is as follows: EAGVAQSPRYKIIEKRQSVAFWCNPISGHATLYWYQQILGQGPKLLIQFQNNGVVDDSQLPKDRFSAERLKGVDSTLKIQPAKLEDSAVYLCASSLATGQYTEAFFGQGTRLTVV.

This clone came up a few times. V is TRBV29-1 and J is TRBJ1-1; D is undetermined. The ends were cut back, 2 bases at V and 0 bases at J, with 7 bases in the middle. This CDR3 contains 13 residues. Germline V gene lookup returns CDR1 SQVTM and CDR2 ANQGSEA. Here the CDR3 DNA reads TGCAGCGTTGAAACTGCCATGAACACTGAAGCTTTCTTT. It codes for CSVETAMNTEAFF.

For this clone: At one end the junction does not follow the germline gene, possibly because of a read error. The rearrangement joins TRBV11-2 to TRBJ1-1; D ambiguous. This CDR3 has 14 residues. CDR1 is SGHAT and CDR2 is FQNNGV in the germline V gene. This chain's CDR3 is CASSPDDLNTEAFF. The DNA of the CDR3 is TGCGCCAGCAGCCCTGACGACCTGAACACTGAAGCTTTCTTT.

This clone appeared a few times. The chain combines TRBV5-1 with TRBJ1-6; D is perhaps TRBD1 (6 bases). The CDR3 has 15 residues. Trimming took off 7 bases at V and 5 bases at J, with 16 bases between the two ends. Per germline, CDR1 SGHRS and CDR2 YFSETQ. The CDR3 DNA reads as TGCGCCAGCTCCGAGGGGGGAAGGAATAATTCACCCCTCCACTTT. Its protein product is CASSEGGRNNSPLHF.

The V call is TRBV9, the J call TRBJ2-5; 9 nucleotides agree with TRBD1. This CDR3 contains 15 residues. The germline V gene has CDR1 SGDLS and CDR2 YYNGEE. V shed 0 bases, J shed 3 bases, and the junction held 3 bases outside the gene matches. The CDR3 region is CASSVGGTGKETQYF. In DNA, the CDR3 is TGTGCCAGCAGCGTAGGAGGGACAGGGAAAGAGACCCAGTACTTC.

Details on this clone: At one end, the junction sequence differs from germline, possibly due to a read error. The chain couples TRBV7-3 to TRBJ2-7, with 11 bases aligning to TRBD2. Germline V lookup: CDR1 SGHTA, CDR2 FQGTGA. There are 15 residues in the CDR3. The CDR3 nucleotides are TGTGCCAGCAGCGTAACTAGCGGGAGCGCTAACGAGCAGTACTTC. Residues: CASSVTSGSANEQYF.

This chain connects TRBV2 to TRBJ2-2; 7 nucleotides align to TRBD2. V lost 8 bases and J lost 2; bases outside the gene matches: 5. From germline, CDR1 is SNHLY and CDR2 FYNNEI. The CDR3 consists of 14 residues. In nucleotides, the CDR3 is TGTGCCAGCGTGCCTAGCGGAAACACCGGGGAGCTGTTTTTT. Translated, it gives CASVPSGNTGELFF.

This rearrangement joins TRBV6-5 to TRBJ2-7; 8 bases agree with TRBD1. The V and J ends lost 5 bases and 2 bases, in that order; junction bases with no gene match: 5. Germline CDR1 and CDR2: MNHEY and SVGAGI. CDR3 length equals 14 residues. CDR3 loop: CASSMEQGAYEQYF. The CDR3 DNA reads TGTGCCAGCAGTATGGAACAGGGGGCCTACGAGCAGTACTTC.

V usage is TRBV7-2 and J usage is TRBJ2-7; perhaps TRBD1 as D (6 bases). Trimming took 5 bases from V and 5 from J, leaving 13 bases between them. Germline V lookup: CDR1 SGHTA, CDR2 FQGNSA. This CDR3 contains 13 residues. The CDR3 sequence is CASSLRRGNEQYF. The DNA for the CDR3 is TGTGCCAGCAGCCTCCGCAGGGGTAACGAGCAGTACTTC. The whole variable domain, remainder taken from reference TRBV7-2 and TRBJ2-7, is GAGVSQSPSNKVTEKGKDVELRCDPISGHTALYWYRQSLGQGLEFLIYFQGNSAPDKSGLPSDRFSAERTGGSVSTLTIQRTQQEDSAVYLCASSLRRGNEQYFGPGTRLTVT.

This clone was recorded once. V usage is TRBV7-9 and J usage is TRBJ1-1; D may be TRBD1 (6 bases). V was shortened by 4 bases and J by 1 base, with 10 bases between the two germline ends. The CDR3 loop spans 14 amino acids. CDR1 is SEHNR, CDR2 FQNEAQ, per germline (reference sequence). This CDR3 reads CASSSPTGNTEAFF. Written as DNA, the CDR3 is TGTGCCAGCAGCTCGCCGACAGGGAACACTGAAGCTTTCTTT.

This rearrangement joins TRBV19 to TRBJ2-1; 7 nucleotides line up with TRBD2. Germline V CDR1 and CDR2: LNHDA, SQIVND (reference sequence). CDR3 length: 15 residues. V shed 7 bases, J shed 1 base, and the junction held 7 bases outside the gene matches. The DNA for the CDR3 is TGTGCCAGTACCAATGGGGGGGGGTCCTACAATGAGCAGTTCTTC. The encoded protein is CASTNGGGSYNEQFF.

The J gene is TRBJ1-4, the V gene TRBV18; TRBD1 is a possible D gene (6 bases). This CDR3 has 13 amino acids. Germline V gene sequence: CDR1 KGHSH, CDR2 LQKENI. V was trimmed by 6 bases and J by 6 bases, leaving 11 bases between them. The CDR3 bases are TGTGCCAGCTCGCCCAGGGGTTATGAAAAACTGTTTTTT. Translating gives CASSPRGYEKLFF.

The genes are TRBV2 and TRBJ1-2; D is undetermined. CDR3 length: 13 residues. V was trimmed by 3 bases and J by 0 bases, leaving 5 bases between them. From germline, CDR1 is SNHLY and CDR2 FYNNEI. The CDR3 coding sequence is TGTGCCAGCAGTGACCCTACTAACTATGGCTACACCTTC. Its translation: CASSDPTNYGYTF.